The 19 T cell receptor beta chains listed next were all sequenced from one sample in a study of T cell clonotyping in hematopoietic cell transplantation. Time point meaning: recipient sample about 28 days before transplant, after cytoreduction. Only in-frame clones appear in the TCRdb table, and some are missing; sequencing was by immunoSEQ multiplex PCR. The sample contains tens of thousands of clones, about nine tenths of which appear only once. Sequences were derived from peripheral blood mononuclear cells, sampled before stem cell transplant. The source of these receptors is a man between 60 and 75 years old with biphenotypic leukemia. Some clones in this sample may be carry-over from other donors' samples.

The genes are TRBV30 and TRBJ2-7; D is perhaps TRBD1 or TRBD2 (5 bases each). Germline V gene lookup returns CDR1 GTSNPN and CDR2 SVGIG (reference sequence). Trimming took off 1 base at V and 0 bases at J, with 7 bases between the two ends. CDR3 size: 13 residues. As DNA, the CDR3 is TGTGCCTGGAGTGACGGGGCCTCCTACGAGCAGTACTTC. Its translation is CAWSDGASYEQYF.

CDR3 nucleotides: TGTGCCATCAGTGAGGGACAGTTGAACACCGGGGAGCTGTTTTTT. This translates into CAISEGQLNTGELFF. The rearrangement joins TRBV10-3 to TRBJ2-2; a possible D gene is TRBD1 (6 bases). The germline V gene has CDR1 ENHRY and CDR2 SYGVKD. The CDR3 is 15 amino acids. The V end was cut by 2 bases, the J end by 1 base, with 8 bases between.

V and J are TRBV19 and TRBJ1-5; possibly TRBD1 for D (6 bases). Germline V CDR1 and CDR2: LNHDA, SQIVND (reference sequence). V lost 6 bases and J 5 bases, leaving 17 bases between the germline ends. The CDR3 is made up of 15 amino acids. The CDR3 DNA follows: TGTGCCAGTAGCCTACAGGGTCATACAGATCAGCCCCAGCATTTT. Protein: CASSLQGHTDQPQHF.

The J gene is TRBJ2-7, the V gene TRBV27; D possibly corresponds to TRBD1 (6 bases). The germline V gene has CDR1 MNHEY and CDR2 SMNVEV (reference sequence). The CDR3 totals 15 residues. V lost 6 bases to trimming and J lost 2 bases, with 17 bases between them. CDR3 bases: TGTGCCAGCAGGCTCGCACAGGGTCTCGCCTACGAGCAGTACTTC. Protein: CASRLAQGLAYEQYF.

In its sample, this clone was seen a few times. This sequence joins TRBV11-1 and TRBJ2-4, with no clear D. V was cut by 5 bases and J by 3 bases, with 14 bases left in between. Germline CDR1 and CDR2: SGHAT and FQDESV (reference sequence). CDR3 length equals 15 residues. CDR3 in DNA: TGTGCCAGCAGCCAAGCTGCGGCCGTCAAAAACATTCAGTACTTC. Amino acid sequence: CASSQAAAVKNIQYF.

V usage is TRBV4-1 and J usage is TRBJ2-1, with TRBD2 matching 10 bases. The CDR3 length is 17 residues. CDR1 MGHRA and CDR2 YSYEKL come from the germline V gene. J was trimmed by 4 bases and V by 0 bases; bases with no gene match: 6. The CDR3 DNA sequence: TGCGCCAGCAGCCAAGACCCTAGACTAGCGGGTTACAATGAGCAGTTCTTC. Residues: CASSQDPRLAGYNEQFF.

V and J are TRBV7-2 and TRBJ2-7; 9 bases align to TRBD2. After removal of 5 bases from V and 9 bases from J, the junction contained 11 bases not matched to a gene. Germline CDR1 reads SGHTA; CDR2 reads FQGNSA. The CDR3 totals 14 residues. In nucleotides, the CDR3 is TGTGCCAGCAGCCCGCTAGCGGGAACTAGCGCGCAGTACTTC. Translated: CASSPLAGTSAQYF.

The chain couples TRBV2 to TRBJ2-7; TRBD2 matches at 7 bases. The CDR3 runs 14 residues. The trim removed 3 bases at V and 1 base at J, leaving 3 bases unmatched. Looked up from germline, CDR1 is SNHLY and CDR2 is FYNNEI. CDR3 sequence reads: CASSDPSGSYEQYF. The CDR3 DNA reads TGTGCCAGCAGTGACCCTAGCGGTTCCTACGAGCAGTACTTC.

The chain couples TRBV4-1 to TRBJ2-7, with D perhaps assigned TRBD1 or TRBD2 (5 bases each). V gave up 5 bases and J gave up 0 bases, with 14 bases separating them. Germline V gene lookup returns CDR1 MGHRA and CDR2 YSYEKL. This CDR3 spans 15 amino acids. The CDR3 loop is CASSASRDPSYEQYF. The DNA for the CDR3 is TGCGCCAGCAGCGCATCACGGGACCCCTCCTACGAGCAGTACTTC.

J is TRBJ2-2 and V is TRBV11-3; TRBD2 might be the D (5 bases). Trimming took 2 bases from V and 2 from J, leaving 9 bases between them. CDR1 and CDR2 (germline): SGHNT, YENEEA. The CDR3 has 15 residues. The CDR3 region has the DNA TGTGCCAGCAGCTTATTCGGGGATAACACCGGGGAGCTGTTTTTT. It is translated as CASSLFGDNTGELFF.

This chain connects TRBV19 to TRBJ1-1; D is unclear. Germline CDR1 reads LNHDA; CDR2 reads SQIVND (reference sequence). The CDR3 runs 13 residues. With 5 bases removed from V and 4 bases from J, the gap between germline ends came to 11 bases. The CDR3 protein is CASSVTARTEAFF. In nucleotides, the CDR3 is TGTGCCAGTAGTGTAACTGCCCGCACTGAAGCTTTCTTT. The variable domain in full, with the rest retrieved from reference TRBV19 and TRBJ1-1, is DGGITQSPKYLFRKEGQNVTLSCEQNLNHDAMYWYRQDPGQGLRLIYYSQIVNDFQKGDIAEGYSVSREKKESFPLTVTSAQKNPTAFYLCASSVTARTEAFFGQGTRLTVV.

The rearrangement uses TRBV7-2 and TRBJ2-4; 7 bases line up with TRBD2. This CDR3 region has 15 residues. V shed 4 bases, J shed 9 bases, and the junction held 12 bases outside the gene matches. Per the germline V gene, CDR1 is SGHTA and CDR2 is FQGNSA. The CDR3 loop reads CASSSLAGEGSIQYF. The CDR3 region has the DNA TGTGCCAGCAGCTCCTTGGCGGGAGAGGGGAGCATTCAGTACTTC.

The chain uses TRBV19 and TRBJ1-1; TRBD1 matches at 8 bases. Germline assignment: CDR1 LNHDA and CDR2 SQIVND (reference sequence). The ends lost 10 bases at V and 4 bases at J; junction bases unmatched: 8. The CDR3 covers 13 residues. This CDR3 is CATTTGVLTEAFF. The CDR3, as DNA: TGTGCCACCACGACAGGGGTTCTCACTGAAGCTTTCTTT. Full variable domain (remainder filled in from reference TRBV19 and TRBJ1-1): DGGITQSPKYLFRKEGQNVTLSCEQNLNHDAMYWYRQDPGQGLRLIYYSQIVNDFQKGDIAEGYSVSREKKESFPLTVTSAQKNPTAFYLCATTTGVLTEAFFGQGTRLTVV.

V and J are TRBV6-6 and TRBJ1-4; TRBD1 aligns across 10 bases. CDR1 is MNHNY, CDR2 SVGAGI, per germline (reference sequence). Trimming at V came to 11 bases and at J to 8 bases, leaving 14 bases not matched to a gene. CDR3 length equals 15 residues. The CDR3 loop is CASWPGQGRGEKLFF. In nucleotides, the CDR3 is TGTGCCTCATGGCCGGGACAGGGGAGAGGGGAAAAACTGTTTTTT.

The chain employs TRBV7-2 and TRBJ1-3; D perhaps matches TRBD1 (6 bases). V lost 2 bases, J lost 6 bases, and 11 bases lay in between. From germline, CDR1 is SGHTA and CDR2 FQGNSA. CDR3 size: 14 residues. CDR3 nucleotide sequence: TGTGCCAGCAGCTTAAGGGCAGGGGCAAACACCATATATTTT. It is translated as CASSLRAGANTIYF.

J is TRBJ1-2 and V is TRBV28; 7 bases map to TRBD1. The CDR3 has 19 residues. The V and J ends lost 1 base and 0 bases, in that order; junction bases with no gene match: 14. The germline V gene has CDR1 MDHEN and CDR2 SYDVKM. CDR3: CASSLSGTENTSPNYGYTF. CDR3 sequence (DNA): TGTGCCAGCAGTTTATCCGGGACAGAGAACACGAGCCCTAACTATGGCTACACCTTC.

This rearrangement joins TRBV27 to TRBJ2-7; TRBD1 or TRBD2 may be the D gene (5 bases each). V lost 9 bases and J 2 bases, leaving 14 bases between the germline ends. Germline CDR1 and CDR2: MNHEY and SMNVEV (reference sequence). The CDR3 spans 13 residues. The CDR3 here is CASRIRGTYEQYF. In DNA, the CDR3 is TGTGCCAGTCGGATACGGGGCACCTACGAGCAGTACTTC.

The chain recombines TRBV19 with TRBJ2-7, with 8 bases aligning to TRBD2. V was pared by 5 bases and J by 6 bases, with 15 bases of the junction left unmatched. Per germline, CDR1 LNHDA and CDR2 SQIVND (reference sequence). CDR3 length: 16 amino acids. CDR3 sequence: CASSHRPGGVGVEQYF. The CDR3 DNA reads as TGTGCCAGTAGTCATCGGCCCGGGGGGGTGGGTGTCGAGCAGTACTTC.

This clone was counted between two and nine times. This chain joins TRBV4-3 and TRBJ2-7, with 8 positions matching TRBD1. Germline CDR1 LGHNA, CDR2 YSLEER. V gave up 3 bases and J gave up 1 base; unmatched junction bases: 5. This CDR3 comprises 15 residues. The CDR3 nucleotides read TGCGCCAGCAGCCAGACAGGGGCCGGATCCTACGAGCAGTACTTC. The encoded protein is CASSQTGAGSYEQYF.